This T cell receptor (beta chain) is drawn from a study of OX40 agonist ivuxolimab in advanced cancers. Study-wide results and limits: Partial responders dosed at 0.1-3.0 mg/kg displayed clonal expansion ranking among the lowest.

Of note for this clone: What it recognizes is unknown.

Profiled with immunoSEQ multiplex PCR; TCRdb holds only in-frame clones, not every one. Of about 73,000 clones listed, approximately 90% are singletons. Per germline, CDR1 MGHRA and CDR2 YSYEKL. Trimming stripped 0 bases from V and 2 bases from J, with 13 bases between. CDR3 length: 16 residues. V gene TRBV4-1 combines with J gene TRBJ2-5; D is unclear. This TCR was sampled from an adult with an advanced solid tumor such as melanoma, head and neck, liver or kidney cancer. The source material was CD4+ or CD8+ T cells sorted from blood, sampled in a trial of the OX40 agonist ivuxolimab. CDR3 region: CASSQDSFDRQETQYF. In DNA, the CDR3 is TGCGCCAGCAGCCAAGATTCGTTTGACCGTCAAGAGACCCAGTACTTC.